What follows are 17 T cell receptor beta chains derived from one specimen sequenced in a study of regulatory T cells in long-lasting Graves disease. The time point is: persistent/refractory GD, antithyroid drugs over 5 years with positive TRAb. PBMCs provided the RNA from which the TCR library was made. Arm-PCR of CDR3 regions and iRepertoire HTBI primers were used to build TCR beta libraries. In TCRdb, the multiplex PCR reads were re-called with MiXCR into one record per CDR3 protein. The sample records 300,000 to 500,000 distinct CDR3 sequences, less than 25% being singletons. The sequenced sample was peripheral blood mononuclear cells (PBMCs), obtained when the disease was refractory, from a patient treated with antithyroid drugs. Receptors originate from a female donor with Graves disease.

This clonotype was seen at least ten times. The chain carries TRBV7-9 and TRBJ2-7; 12 bases fit TRBD2. Germline V gene lookup returns CDR1 SEHNR and CDR2 FQNEAQ (reference sequence). J lost 4 bases, V lost 5 bases, and 6 bases had no gene match. The CDR3 runs 15 residues. The chain's CDR3 is CASSPLTSGSYEQYF. CDR3 coding DNA: TGTGCCAGCAGCCCCCTGACTAGCGGGAGTTACGAGCAGTACTTC.

There are many counts of this clonotype. J is TRBJ1-5 and V is TRBV7-2; D ambiguous. V lost 1 base, J lost 4 bases, and 8 bases lay in between. Per the germline V gene, CDR1 is SGHTA and CDR2 is FQGNSA. This CDR3 region has 14 residues. The CDR3 sequence is CASSLGLGNQPQHF. In DNA, the CDR3 is TGTGCCAGCAGCTTAGGGCTGGGGAATCAGCCCCAGCATTTT.

This clonotype was counted at least ten times. The V and J genes are TRBV7-2 and TRBJ2-5, with 14 positions matching TRBD2. The CDR3 contains 16 residues. J gave up 6 bases and V 6 bases, and 9 bases lay outside the gene matches. The V gene's germline CDR1 is SGHTA and CDR2 FQGNSA. The CDR3 sequence: CASRTEGLAGVKTQYF. Written as DNA, the CDR3 is TGTGCCAGCAGAACCGAGGGACTAGCGGGAGTCAAGACCCAGTACTTC. The full variable domain, in which reference TRBV7-2 and TRBJ2-5 provide the parts outside the CDR3, is GAGVSQSPSNKVTEKGKDVELRCDPISGHTALYWYRQSLGQGLEFLIYFQGNSAPDKSGLPSDRFSAERTGGSVSTLTIQRTQQEDSAVYLCASRTEGLAGVKTQYFGPGTRLLVL.

This clonotype was recorded many times. The chain joins TRBV12-3 or TRBV12-4 to TRBJ2-2; a possible D gene is TRBD1 (5 bases). V lost 4 bases to trimming and J lost 1 base, with 13 bases between them. The CDR3 totals 16 residues. CDR3 amino acids: CASSWGSTVNTGELFF. CDR3 nucleotides: TGTGCCAGCAGTTGGGGTTCGACAGTGAACACCGGGGAGCTGTTTTTT.

This clonotype was found a few times. This chain connects TRBV5-1 to TRBJ2-7; D gene unclear. The V end was cut by 3 bases, the J end by 7 bases, with 14 bases between. CDR3 length: 13 amino acids. Germline V gene sequence: CDR1 SGHRS, CDR2 YFSETQ. The CDR3 nucleotides are TGCGCCAGCAGCTCCGGACGGACGCGGGAGCAGTACTTC. It yields the protein CASSSGRTREQYF.

This clonotype was picked up many times. This sequence joins TRBV29-1 and TRBJ2-7; TRBD2 matches at 11 bases. The CDR3 loop spans 13 amino acids. Germline trimming cut 7 bases from V and 2 bases from J; bases unmatched to any gene: 4. Looked up from germline, CDR1 is SQVTM and CDR2 is ANQGSEA. The DNA for the CDR3 is TGCAGCGAAATGGGACTAGCGGCCTACGAGCAGTACTTC. Protein sequence: CSEMGLAAYEQYF.

This clonotype was picked up a small number of times. V gene TRBV20-1 combines with J gene TRBJ2-7; 9 positions match TRBD1. Germline V gene lookup returns CDR1 DFQATT and CDR2 SNEGSKA (reference sequence). V dropped 5 bases and J dropped 6; count of bases not matched to a gene: 5. The CDR3 consists of 12 residues. The DNA for the CDR3 is TGCAGTGCTTGGGACAGGGCTAGCGAGCAGTACTTC. This sequence encodes CSAWDRASEQYF.

Turning to this clonotype: The junction and the germline gene differ at one end; a read error may be behind it. This chain links TRBV7-2 with TRBJ2-2, with D tentatively TRBD2 (5 bases). The CDR3 runs to 14 residues. Germline lookup yields CDR1 SGHTA and CDR2 FQGNSA. The CDR3 is CASSLGVHTGELVF. The CDR3 DNA reads TGTGCCAGCAGCTTAGGAGTCCACACCGGGGAGCTGGTTTTT.

This clonotype came up a few times. The chain recombines TRBV4-3 with TRBJ2-7; 7 bases map to TRBD1. This CDR3 has 15 residues. CDR1 and CDR2 from the germline V gene are LGHNA and YSLEER. V was clipped by 0 bases and J by 1 base; unmatched bases: 3. Written as DNA, the CDR3 is TGCGCCAGCAGCCAAGAGGCAGGGGGTTCCTACGAGCAGTACTTC. This codes for CASSQEAGGSYEQYF.

This clonotype was seen at least ten times. The DNA is left out, because the CDR3 cannot be placed on it with certainty; the CDR3 is given as TCRdb lists it. The chain recombines TRBV29-1 with TRBJ2-5; the table's TRBD2 call for D was not verified on the DNA. The CDR3 spans 13 residues, counting both ends. Germline-derived CDR1 and CDR2 are SQVTM and ANQGSEA. CDR3 protein: CSVAEGTLTSRYF.

This clonotype was recorded many times. V gene TRBV28 combines with J gene TRBJ1-2; D is ambiguous. Germline V CDR1 and CDR2: MDHEN, SYDVKM. V shed 3 bases and J shed 5 bases, with 22 bases lying between them. This CDR3 comprises 17 residues. Here the CDR3 reads CASSFNPRFDGFYGYTF. The CDR3, as DNA: TGTGCCAGCAGTTTTAACCCCCGGTTTGATGGTTTTTATGGCTACACCTTC.

This clonotype was found many times. The chain recombines TRBV29-1 with TRBJ1-2; D is undetermined. The V gene's germline CDR1 is SQVTM and CDR2 ANQGSEA. The CDR3 is made up of 13 amino acids. Between the trimmed V and J ends, which lost 0 bases and 8 bases, there was a span of 13 bases. The CDR3, as DNA: TGCAGCGTTGAAGATCAAGGGTTGGGGGGCTACACCTTC. Amino acid sequence: CSVEDQGLGGYTF.

Only a few counts were recorded for this clonotype. The CDR3 is CAISGGTGAEYEQYF. As DNA, the CDR3 is TGTGCCATCAGTGGTGGAACGGGGGCCGAGTACGAGCAGTACTTC. The genes are TRBV10-3 and TRBJ2-7, with D perhaps assigned TRBD1 or TRBD2 (6 bases each). Trimming shortened V by 4 bases and J by 4 bases, and 17 bases separated the two germline ends. The CDR3 sequence is 15 residues long. Germline CDR1 is ENHRY and CDR2 is SYGVKD.

This clonotype was recorded once. The J gene is TRBJ2-2, the V gene TRBV20-1; 10 positions match TRBD2. CDR1 is DFQATT, CDR2 SNEGSKA, per germline (reference sequence). Unmatched junction bases numbered 6, after V lost 4 bases and J lost 4 bases. The CDR3 spans 15 residues. CDR3 amino acids: CSATGTSASTGELFF. Written as DNA, the CDR3 is TGCAGTGCTACCGGGACTAGCGCTTCCACCGGGGAGCTGTTTTTT.

This clonotype was detected many times. The DNA for the CDR3 is TGTGCCAGCATCCCTAAAGGGCGGGGGGGATTGGGAGCTTTCTTT. As protein: CASIPKGRGGLGAFF. This chain links TRBV12-3 or TRBV12-4 with TRBJ1-1, with a tentative D call TRBD1 (5 bases). V was cut by 7 bases and J by 10 bases, with 25 bases left in between. The CDR3 sequence is 15 residues long.

This clonotype was detected a few times. The V call is TRBV9, the J call TRBJ1-1, with D perhaps TRBD1 (5 bases). Per germline, CDR1 SGDLS and CDR2 YYNGEE. This CDR3 region has 14 residues. Deletions cut 4 bases from V and 4 bases from J, with 14 bases between. The CDR3 loop is CASSPQGWGTEAFF. DNA of the CDR3: TGTGCCAGCAGCCCGCAGGGATGGGGCACTGAAGCTTTCTTT.

CDR3 nucleotides: TGTGCCAGCAGTGGACAGGGGGCGCCTTACGAGCAGTACTTC. This sequence encodes CASSGQGAPYEQYF. The chain combines TRBV25-1 with TRBJ2-7, with 10 nucleotides matching TRBD1. Per germline, CDR1 MGHDK and CDR2 SYGVNS. After removal of 4 bases from V and 4 bases from J, the junction contained 4 bases not matched to a gene. This CDR3 comprises 14 residues.